A few counts support the clone carrying this T cell receptor beta chain. This entry comes from a study of T cells in Graves' hyperthyroidism and ophthalmopathy. It was RNA transcripts that yielded the amplified TCR beta CDR3 regions. TCR CDR3 regions were first amplified by RT-PCR with HTBI primers. TCRdb analysed the multiplex PCR reads with MiXCR anew, one entry per CDR3 protein. The sample lists about 380,000 distinct CDR3 sequences, about a fifth seen once, with over 35% in the top ten. This CDR3 is 20 amino acids long. After removal of 6 bases from V and 5 bases from J, the junction contained 22 bases not matched to a gene. Germline CDR1 is MNHNS and CDR2 is SASEGT.

The chain couples TRBV6-1 to TRBJ2-5, with 12 bases lining up with TRBD2. The TCR sequence derives from a man between 18 and 35 years old with Graves' ophthalmopathy. Sample: blood. CDR3 in DNA: TGTGCCAGCAGCCTACGGGGCCGGCTAGCGGGGGGGCCAGTCCTGGAGACCCAGTACTTC. It codes for CASSLRGRLAGGPVLETQYF.